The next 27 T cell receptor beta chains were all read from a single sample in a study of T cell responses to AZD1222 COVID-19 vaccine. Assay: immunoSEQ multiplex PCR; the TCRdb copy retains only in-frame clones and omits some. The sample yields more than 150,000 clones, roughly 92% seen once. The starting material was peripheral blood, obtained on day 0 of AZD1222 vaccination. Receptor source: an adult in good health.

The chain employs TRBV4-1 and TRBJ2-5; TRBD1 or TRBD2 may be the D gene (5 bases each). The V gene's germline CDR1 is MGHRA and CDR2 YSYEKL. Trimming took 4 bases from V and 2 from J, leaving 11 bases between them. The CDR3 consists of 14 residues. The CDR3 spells CASSLGTVQETQYF. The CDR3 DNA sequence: TGCGCCAGCAGCCTCGGGACGGTGCAAGAGACCCAGTACTTC.

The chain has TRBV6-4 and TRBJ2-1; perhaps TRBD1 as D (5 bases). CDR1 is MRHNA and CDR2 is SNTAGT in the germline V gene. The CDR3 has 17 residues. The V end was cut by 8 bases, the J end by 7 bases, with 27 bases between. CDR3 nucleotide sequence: TGTGCCAGCTCAAACCATTTAGGCGCAGGGCTCTGGAATGAGCAGTTCTTC. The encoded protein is CASSNHLGAGLWNEQFF.

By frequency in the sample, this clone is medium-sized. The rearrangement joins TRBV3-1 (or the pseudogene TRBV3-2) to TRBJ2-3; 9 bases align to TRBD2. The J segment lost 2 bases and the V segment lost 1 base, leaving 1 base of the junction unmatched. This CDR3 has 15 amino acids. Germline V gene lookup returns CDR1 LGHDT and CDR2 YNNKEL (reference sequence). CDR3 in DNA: TGTGCCAGCAGCCAAGGACTAGCGGTCACAGATACGCAGTATTTT. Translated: CASSQGLAVTDTQYF.

The CDR3 sequence is CASSRQGWETQYF. CDR3 DNA sequence: TGTGCCAGTTCCCGACAGGGATGGGAGACCCAGTACTTC. V usage is TRBV19 and J usage is TRBJ2-5; 7 nucleotides match TRBD1. V shed 8 bases, J shed 5 bases, and the junction held 8 bases outside the gene matches. Germline V gene lookup returns CDR1 LNHDA and CDR2 SQIVND (reference sequence). There are 13 residues in the CDR3.

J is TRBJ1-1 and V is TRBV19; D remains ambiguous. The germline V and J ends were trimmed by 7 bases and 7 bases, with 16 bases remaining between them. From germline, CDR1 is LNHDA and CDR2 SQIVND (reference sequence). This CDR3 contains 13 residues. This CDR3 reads CASTFSGGLEAFF. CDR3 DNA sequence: TGTGCCAGTACTTTTTCGGGAGGGCTTGAAGCTTTCTTT.

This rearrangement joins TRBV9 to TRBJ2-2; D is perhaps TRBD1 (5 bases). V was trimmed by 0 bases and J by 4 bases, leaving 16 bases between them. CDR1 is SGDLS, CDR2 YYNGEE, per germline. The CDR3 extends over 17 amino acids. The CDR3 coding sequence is TGTGCCAGCAGCGTAGAGTACAGGACATCTCTCACCGGGGAGCTGTTTTTT. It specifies CASSVEYRTSLTGELFF. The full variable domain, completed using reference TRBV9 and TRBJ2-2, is DSGVTQTPKHLITATGQRVTLRCSPRSGDLSVYWYQQSLDQGLQFLIQYYNGEERAKGNILERFSAQQFPDLHSELNLSSLELGDSALYFCASSVEYRTSLTGELFFGEGSRLTVL.

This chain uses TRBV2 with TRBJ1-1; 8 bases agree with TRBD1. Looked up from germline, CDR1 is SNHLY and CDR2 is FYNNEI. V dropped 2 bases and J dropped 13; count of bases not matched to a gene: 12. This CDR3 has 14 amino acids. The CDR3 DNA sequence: TGTGCCAGCAGTGAAATGAGCGGACAGGGTACGGTTTTCTTT. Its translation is CASSEMSGQGTVFF.

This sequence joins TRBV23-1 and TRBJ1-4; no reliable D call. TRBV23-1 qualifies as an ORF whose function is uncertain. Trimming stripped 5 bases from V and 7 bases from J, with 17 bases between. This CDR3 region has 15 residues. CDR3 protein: CASSSGRPEGEKLFF. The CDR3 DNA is TGCGCCAGCAGTTCCGGGAGGCCGGAGGGTGAAAAACTGTTTTTT.

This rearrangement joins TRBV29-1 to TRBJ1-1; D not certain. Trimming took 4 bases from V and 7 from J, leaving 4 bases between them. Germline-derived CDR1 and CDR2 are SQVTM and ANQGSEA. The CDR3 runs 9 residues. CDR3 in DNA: TGCAGCGTTGGGGGTGAAGCTTTCTTT. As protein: CSVGGEAFF.

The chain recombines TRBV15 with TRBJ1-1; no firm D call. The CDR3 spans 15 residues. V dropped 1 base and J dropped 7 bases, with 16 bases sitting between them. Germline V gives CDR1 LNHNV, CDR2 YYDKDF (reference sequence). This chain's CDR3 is CATSRGGSGRFEAFF. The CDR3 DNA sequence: TGTGCCACCAGCAGAGGGGGATCGGGCAGGTTTGAAGCTTTCTTT.

This chain's CDR3 is CASSPLSRWGNYGYTF. The CDR3 DNA follows: TGCGCCAGCAGCCCCCTCTCGCGGTGGGGAAACTATGGCTACACCTTC. The chain has TRBV4-1 and TRBJ1-2; D is unclear. The germline V gene has CDR1 MGHRA and CDR2 YSYEKL. This CDR3 comprises 16 residues. Between the trimmed V and J ends, which lost 4 bases and 2 bases, there was a span of 17 bases.

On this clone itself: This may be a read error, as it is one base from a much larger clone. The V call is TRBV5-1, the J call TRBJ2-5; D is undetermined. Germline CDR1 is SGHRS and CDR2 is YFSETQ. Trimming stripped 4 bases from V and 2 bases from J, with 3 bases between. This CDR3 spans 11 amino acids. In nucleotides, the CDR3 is TGCGCCAGCAGCCAACAAGAGACCCAGTACTTC. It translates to CASSQQETQYF.

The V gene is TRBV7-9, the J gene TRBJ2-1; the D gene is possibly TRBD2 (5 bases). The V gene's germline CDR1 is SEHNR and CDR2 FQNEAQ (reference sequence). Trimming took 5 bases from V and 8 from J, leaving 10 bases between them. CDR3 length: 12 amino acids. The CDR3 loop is CASSHSVHEQFF. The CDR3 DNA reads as TGTGCCAGCAGCCATAGCGTCCATGAGCAGTTCTTC. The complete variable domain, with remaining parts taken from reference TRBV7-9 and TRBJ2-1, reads DTGVSQNPRHKITKRGQNVTFRCDPISEHNRLYWYRQTLGQGPEFLTYFQNEAQLEKSRLLSDRFSAERPKGSFSTLEIQRTEQGDSAMYLCASSHSVHEQFFGPGTRLTVL.

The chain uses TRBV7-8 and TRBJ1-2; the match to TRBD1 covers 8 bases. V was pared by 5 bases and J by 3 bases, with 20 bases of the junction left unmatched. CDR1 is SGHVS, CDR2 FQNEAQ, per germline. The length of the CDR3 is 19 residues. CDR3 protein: CASSPTSGQGLRIDYGYTF. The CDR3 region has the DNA TGTGCCAGCAGCCCGACGAGTGGACAGGGACTCAGAATCGACTATGGCTACACCTTC.

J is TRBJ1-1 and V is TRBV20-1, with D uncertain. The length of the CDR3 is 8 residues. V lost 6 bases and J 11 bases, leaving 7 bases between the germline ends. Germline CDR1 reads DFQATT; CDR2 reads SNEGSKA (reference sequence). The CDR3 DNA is TGCAGTGCGACCTTGGCTTTCTTT. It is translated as CSATLAFF.

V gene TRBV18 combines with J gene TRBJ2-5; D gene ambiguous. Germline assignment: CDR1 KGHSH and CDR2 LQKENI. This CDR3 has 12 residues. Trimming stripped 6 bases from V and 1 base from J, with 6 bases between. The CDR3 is CASSRPQETQYF. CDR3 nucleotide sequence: TGTGCCAGCTCTAGGCCCCAAGAGACCCAGTACTTC.

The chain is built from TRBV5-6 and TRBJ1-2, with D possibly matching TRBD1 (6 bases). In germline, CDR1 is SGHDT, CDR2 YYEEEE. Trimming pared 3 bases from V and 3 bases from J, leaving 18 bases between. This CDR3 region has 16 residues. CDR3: CASSSQYVRGDYGYTF. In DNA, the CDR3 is TGTGCCAGCAGCTCCCAATACGTCAGGGGCGACTATGGCTACACCTTC.

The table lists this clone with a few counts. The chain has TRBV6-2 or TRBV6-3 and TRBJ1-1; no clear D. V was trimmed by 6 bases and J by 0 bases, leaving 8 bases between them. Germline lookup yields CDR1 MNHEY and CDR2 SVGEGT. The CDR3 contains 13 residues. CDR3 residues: CASSMQMNTEAFF. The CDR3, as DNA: TGTGCCAGCAGCATGCAGATGAACACTGAAGCTTTCTTT.

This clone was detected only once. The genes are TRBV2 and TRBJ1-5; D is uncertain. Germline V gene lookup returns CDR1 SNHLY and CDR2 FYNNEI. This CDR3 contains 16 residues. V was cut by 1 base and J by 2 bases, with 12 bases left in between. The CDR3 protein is CASSEGTDLGNQPQHF. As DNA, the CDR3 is TGTGCCAGCAGTGAAGGTACTGACCTGGGCAATCAGCCCCAGCATTTT.

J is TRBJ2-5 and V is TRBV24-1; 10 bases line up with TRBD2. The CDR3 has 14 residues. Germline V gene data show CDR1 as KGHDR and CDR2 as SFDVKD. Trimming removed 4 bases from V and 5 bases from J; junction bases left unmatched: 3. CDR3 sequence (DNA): TGTGCCACCAGTGAAGCGGGGGGGCGTGAGACCCAGTACTTC. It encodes CATSEAGGRETQYF.

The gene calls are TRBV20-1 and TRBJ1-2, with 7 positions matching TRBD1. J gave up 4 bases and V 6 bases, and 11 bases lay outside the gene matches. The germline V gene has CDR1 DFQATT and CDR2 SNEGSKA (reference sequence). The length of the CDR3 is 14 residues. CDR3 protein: CSASTTQGGYGYTF. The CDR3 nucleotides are TGCAGTGCGAGTACAACCCAGGGGGGCTATGGCTACACCTTC.

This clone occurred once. Here the CDR3 reads CASTGLAGGNEQFF. Here the CDR3 DNA reads TGTGCCAGCACCGGACTAGCGGGGGGCAATGAGCAGTTCTTC. V gene TRBV2 combines with J gene TRBJ2-1, with 14 bases identical to TRBD2. The germline gives CDR1 SNHLY, CDR2 FYNNEI. With 7 bases clipped from V and 6 bases from J, the junction kept 2 bases outside the gene matches. The CDR3 has 14 residues.

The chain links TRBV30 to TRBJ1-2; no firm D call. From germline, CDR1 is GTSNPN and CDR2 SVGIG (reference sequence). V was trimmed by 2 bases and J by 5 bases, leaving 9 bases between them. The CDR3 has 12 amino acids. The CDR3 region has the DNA TGTGCCTGGAGTCCCGGGGATTATGGCTACACCTTC. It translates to CAWSPGDYGYTF. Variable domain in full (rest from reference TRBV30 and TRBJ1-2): SQTIHQWPATLVQPVGSPLSLECTVEGTSNPNLYWYRQAAGRGLQLLFYSVGIGQISSEVPQNLSASRPQDRQFILSSKKLLLSDSGFYLCAWSPGDYGYTFGSGTRLTVV.

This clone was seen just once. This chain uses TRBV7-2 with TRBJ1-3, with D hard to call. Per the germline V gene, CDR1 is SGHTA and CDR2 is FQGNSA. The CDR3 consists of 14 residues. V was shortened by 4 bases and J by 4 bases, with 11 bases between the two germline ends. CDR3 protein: CASSSGLRGNTIYF. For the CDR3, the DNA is TGTGCCAGCAGCTCGGGTCTAAGGGGAAACACCATATATTTT.

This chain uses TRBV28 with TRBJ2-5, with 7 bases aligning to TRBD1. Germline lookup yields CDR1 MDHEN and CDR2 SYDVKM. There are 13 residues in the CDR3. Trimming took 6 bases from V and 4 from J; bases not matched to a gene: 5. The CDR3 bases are TGTGCCAGCAGGGCAGGGGGTAGAGAGACCCAGTACTTC. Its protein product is CASRAGGRETQYF.

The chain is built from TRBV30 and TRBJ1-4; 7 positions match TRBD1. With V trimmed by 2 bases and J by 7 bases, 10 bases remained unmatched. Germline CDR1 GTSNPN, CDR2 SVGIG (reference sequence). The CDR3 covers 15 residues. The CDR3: CAWSLLGGQPEKLFF. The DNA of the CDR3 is TGTGCCTGGAGTCTGTTAGGGGGACAGCCTGAAAAACTGTTTTTT.

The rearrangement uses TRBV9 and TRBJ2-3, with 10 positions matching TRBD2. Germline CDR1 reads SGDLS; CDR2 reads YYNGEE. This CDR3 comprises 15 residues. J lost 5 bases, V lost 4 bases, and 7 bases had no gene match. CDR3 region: CASSLEAGGQDTQYF. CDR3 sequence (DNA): TGTGCCAGCAGCCTAGAAGCGGGGGGGCAAGATACGCAGTATTTT.